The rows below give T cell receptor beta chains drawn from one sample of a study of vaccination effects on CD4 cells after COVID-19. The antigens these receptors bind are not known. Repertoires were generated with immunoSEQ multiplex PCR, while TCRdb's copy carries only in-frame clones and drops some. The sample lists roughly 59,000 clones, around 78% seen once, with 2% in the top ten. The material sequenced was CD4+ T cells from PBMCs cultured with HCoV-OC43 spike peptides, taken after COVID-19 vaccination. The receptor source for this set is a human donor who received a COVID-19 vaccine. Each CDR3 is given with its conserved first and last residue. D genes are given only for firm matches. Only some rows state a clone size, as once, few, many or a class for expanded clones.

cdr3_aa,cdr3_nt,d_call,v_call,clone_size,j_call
CASRLAGNTGELFF,TGCGCCAGCAGACTGGCCGGGAACACCGGGGAGCTGTTTTTT,.,TRBV5-1,.,TRBJ2-2
CSVEGRGNGLDTQYF,TGCAGCGTTGAGGGCAGGGGCAATGGATTGGATACGCAGTATTTT,.,TRBV29-1,.,TRBJ2-3
CSASSPAGDTQYF,TGCAGTGCTAGTAGTCCAGCGGGGGATACGCAGTATTTT,TRBD2,TRBV20-1,.,TRBJ2-3
CASRTGGANTEAFF,TGTGCCAGCAGGACAGGGGGGGCGAACACTGAAGCTTTCTTT,TRBD1,TRBV28,once,TRBJ1-1
CASSQGPWETQYF,TGTGCCAGCAGCCAGGGACCTTGGGAGACCCAGTACTTC,.,TRBV5-6,.,TRBJ2-5
CASAWGGGENTEAFF,TGCGCCAGCGCCTGGGGGGGTGGGGAGAACACTGAAGCTTTCTTT,.,TRBV5-1,.,TRBJ1-1
CASSYRGPDYGYTF,TGTGCCAGCAGTTACAGGGGACCAGACTATGGCTACACCTTC,TRBD1,TRBV27,once,TRBJ1-2
CASSIGGTGYGYTF,TGTGCCAGTAGTATAGGGGGGACAGGCTATGGCTACACCTTC,TRBD1,TRBV19,.,TRBJ1-2
CAISDPATDVSYGYTF,TGTGCCATCAGTGACCCGGCAACCGACGTTTCTTATGGCTACACCTTC,.,TRBV10-3,.,TRBJ1-2
CASRSRREDTQYF,TGTGCCAGCAGATCTAGACGGGAAGATACGCAGTATTTT,.,TRBV6-5,.,TRBJ2-3
CASSLRGPSYNEQFF,TGTGCCAGCAGTTTGAGGGGGCCCTCTTACAATGAGCAGTTCTTC,TRBD1,TRBV28,once,TRBJ2-1
CATSDFSGYGYTF,TGTGCCACCAGTGATTTCTCGGGTTATGGCTACACCTTC,.,TRBV24-1,.,TRBJ1-2
CASSSYLQETQYF,TGTGCCAGCAGCTCGTACCTGCAAGAGACCCAGTACTTC,.,TRBV7-2,.,TRBJ2-5
CASSLAQGGEQFF,TGTGCCAGCAGCTTGGCTCAGGGGGGTGAGCAGTTCTTC,.,TRBV5-6,.,TRBJ2-1
CASGLTDTQYF,TGTGCTAGTGGTTTGACAGATACGCAGTATTTT,.,TRBV12-5,.,TRBJ2-3
CATSDTLTGEDTGELFF,TGTGCCACCAGTGACACGCTGACAGGGGAGGACACCGGGGAGCTGTTTTTT,TRBD1,TRBV24-1,.,TRBJ2-2
CASSPQGSDTEAFF,TGTGCCAGCTCACCACAGGGTTCGGACACTGAAGCTTTCTTT,.,TRBV18,.,TRBJ1-1
CASSWGQGPNSPLHF,TGTGCCAGCAGCTGGGGACAGGGCCCTAATTCACCCCTCCACTTT,TRBD1,TRBV5-8,.,TRBJ1-6
CASSIGGVGTDTQYF,TGTGCCAGTAGTATAGGCGGGGTGGGGACAGATACGCAGTATTTT,.,TRBV19,once,TRBJ2-3
CASSGTGGAAEKLFF,TGCGCCAGCAGCGGGACAGGGGGCGCGGCTGAAAAACTGTTTTTT,TRBD1,TRBV5-1,.,TRBJ1-4
CASSPQKGKGEKLFF,TGTGCCAGCTCACCACAAAAAGGGAAGGGCGAAAAACTGTTTTTT,.,TRBV18,.,TRBJ1-4
CASSPRSDAAGNTIYF,TGTGCCAGCTCACCTAGGTCCGACGCGGCTGGAAACACCATATATTTT,.,TRBV18,.,TRBJ1-3
CAAGHEMNTEAFF,TGTGCCGCAGGACATGAAATGAACACTGAAGCTTTCTTT,.,TRBV28,once,TRBJ1-1
CAWSVGDRAPNDYGYTF,TGTGCCTGGAGTGTGGGGGACAGGGCCCCCAACGACTATGGCTACACCTTC,TRBD1,TRBV30,.,TRBJ1-2
CASGDRTDTQYF,TGTGCCTCAGGGGACCGCACAGATACGCAGTATTTT,.,TRBV28,.,TRBJ2-3
CASSLGTGVRETQYF,TGTGCCAGCAGCTTGGGGACAGGGGTTCGAGAGACCCAGTACTTC,TRBD1,TRBV5-4,.,TRBJ2-5
CASSFTGAVEAFF,TGCGCCAGCAGCTTCACCGGGGCGGTTGAAGCTTTCTTT,.,TRBV5-1,few,TRBJ1-1
CASSQVPSGTTNEQFF,TGTGCCAGCAGCCAAGTCCCCAGCGGTACGACGAATGAGCAGTTCTTC,.,TRBV4-2,.,TRBJ2-1
CASSPGEGGTANEKLFF,TGTGCCAGCAGCCCCGGAGAGGGGGGTACGGCTAATGAAAAACTGTTTTTT,.,TRBV9,once,TRBJ1-4